The 29 T cell receptor beta chains in this list originate from one sample, sequenced in a study of CD8 T cells in ankylosing spondylitis. TCRdb itself ran the 5' RACE reads through MiXCR, one entry per CDR3 protein. The repertoire holds a few hundred thousand distinct CDR3 sequences, with about 10% as singletons. Sequences were obtained from blood, either unsorted or a sorted T cell fraction (not recorded which). These receptors came from a male donor with ankylosing spondylitis or in good health (not recorded which).

In its sample, this clonotype was seen many times. The chain recombines TRBV6-5 with TRBJ1-5, with D possibly being TRBD1 (6 bases). Between the trimmed V and J ends, which lost 2 bases and 0 bases, there was a span of 8 bases. The CDR3 covers 15 residues. In germline, CDR1 is MNHEY, CDR2 SVGAGI. In DNA, the CDR3 is TGTGCCAGCAGTTACAGGGGGGCTAGCAATCAGCCCCAGCATTTT. Its translation: CASSYRGASNQPQHF.

This clonotype was counted between two and nine times. The gene calls are TRBV6-5 and TRBJ2-7; perhaps D is TRBD1 or TRBD2 (6 bases each). The germline V gene has CDR1 MNHEY and CDR2 SVGAGI. CDR3 length equals 16 residues. Trimming removed 2 bases at V and 0 bases at J, with 14 bases between. The CDR3 bases are TGTGCCAGCAGTTACCGGGGGCCGGGTAGCTCCTACGAGCAGTACTTC. Translation gives CASSYRGPGSSYEQYF.

This clonotype was recorded many times. This chain joins TRBV15 and TRBJ2-1, with D perhaps matching TRBD1 or TRBD2 (5 bases each). Germline V gene sequence: CDR1 LNHNV, CDR2 YYDKDF (reference sequence). The germline V and J ends were trimmed by 1 base and 2 bases, with 12 bases remaining between them. The length of the CDR3 is 16 residues. This chain's CDR3 is CATSRVLTGPYNEQFF. The CDR3 region has the DNA TGTGCCACCAGCAGAGTTTTGACGGGACCCTACAATGAGCAGTTCTTC.

This clonotype was seen only a few times. The chain employs TRBV6-1 and TRBJ2-4; D is uncertain. Trimming stripped 2 bases from V and 7 bases from J, with 12 bases between. The V gene's germline CDR1 is MNHNS and CDR2 SASEGT. The CDR3 is 14 residues long. The CDR3 bases are TGTGCCAGCAGTGAATTACCTGAGATGAACATTCAGTACTTC. Encoded protein: CASSELPEMNIQYF.

This clonotype was counted a few times. The V gene is TRBV7-2, the J gene TRBJ2-3; TRBD2 aligns across 9 bases. The CDR3 runs to 17 residues. The trim removed 2 bases at V and 5 bases at J, leaving 11 bases unmatched. In germline, CDR1 is SGHTA, CDR2 FQGNSA. The CDR3 nucleotides are TGTGCCAGCAGCTTACCCCATGGGCTAGCGGGGTTAGATACGCAGTATTTT. It specifies CASSLPHGLAGLDTQYF.

This clonotype was detected ten times or more. This rearrangement joins TRBV6-5 to TRBJ1-1, with D possibly matching TRBD1 (5 bases). The CDR3 is 15 amino acids. Between the trimmed V and J ends, which lost 3 bases and 3 bases, there was a span of 14 bases. CDR1 and CDR2 from the germline V gene are MNHEY and SVGAGI. The CDR3 protein is CASSYPGGHHTEAFF. The CDR3 DNA sequence: TGTGCCAGCAGTTATCCCGGGGGTCATCACACTGAAGCTTTCTTT.

This clonotype was picked up a small number of times. J is TRBJ2-5 and V is TRBV29-1; tentatively, D is TRBD1 (6 bases). CDR3 length: 16 amino acids. In germline, CDR1 is SQVTM, CDR2 ANQGSEA. Trimming left V 7 bases short and J 2 bases short, with 23 bases between. The CDR3 sequence is CSATPAGDGDQETQYF. CDR3 nucleotides: TGCAGCGCCACCCCGGCAGGGGACGGAGATCAAGAGACCCAGTACTTC.

This clonotype was counted at least ten times. The V call is TRBV12-3 or TRBV12-4, the J call TRBJ1-1; weak D call: TRBD1 (6 bases). This CDR3 has 13 residues. Trimming removed 3 bases from V and 5 bases from J, with 10 bases in between. CDR3 bases: TGTGCCAGCAGTTTTTCAGGGGTAACTGAAGCTTTCTTT. The encoded protein is CASSFSGVTEAFF.

The sample holds many counts of this clonotype. The chain is built from TRBV29-1 and TRBJ2-7; D is possibly TRBD1 (6 bases). Trimming took 7 bases from V and 0 from J, leaving 13 bases between them. CDR1 and CDR2 from the germline V gene are SQVTM and ANQGSEA. The CDR3 covers 13 residues. CDR3 nucleotides: TGCAGCGCCCAAGGGGACACCTCCTACGAGCAGTACTTC. Amino acids: CSAQGDTSYEQYF.

The CDR3 DNA reads as TGTGCCAGCAGTTTGAGAGCGCCGGACACTGAAGCTTTCTTT. Its protein is CASSLRAPDTEAFF. J is TRBJ1-1 and V is TRBV12-3 or TRBV12-4; D is unclear. Trimming cost V 3 bases and J 3 bases, with 11 bases left between them. This CDR3 contains 14 residues.

The V and J genes are TRBV20-1 and TRBJ2-7, with 7 nucleotides matching TRBD1. This CDR3 has 13 amino acids. Germline V lookup: CDR1 DFQATT, CDR2 SNEGSKA (reference sequence). V lost 5 bases, J lost 0 bases, and 4 bases stayed unmatched. DNA of the CDR3: TGCAGTGCTGACAGGGCCTACTCCTACGAGCAGTACTTC. Its translation: CSADRAYSYEQYF.

The V and J genes are TRBV5-6 and TRBJ1-1; D unresolved. The CDR3 contains 12 residues. The germline gives CDR1 SGHDT, CDR2 YYEEEE. Trimming shortened V by 4 bases and J by 2 bases, and 6 bases separated the two germline ends. The CDR3 reads CASSLYNTEAFF. The CDR3 bases are TGTGCCAGCAGCCTATATAACACTGAAGCTTTCTTT.

The genes are TRBV7-2 and TRBJ2-7; TRBD1 matches at 9 bases. Trimming cost V 7 bases and J 3 bases; bases outside gene matches: 7. Germline V lookup: CDR1 SGHTA, CDR2 FQGNSA. The CDR3 extends over 14 amino acids. Written as DNA, the CDR3 is TGTGCCAGCACTCGGGACAGGGAGCGCTACGAGCAGTACTTC. Its protein is CASTRDRERYEQYF.

This clonotype was seen ten or more times. The V and J genes are TRBV7-3 and TRBJ2-2, with D unclear. V lost 4 bases to trimming and J lost 0 bases, with 12 bases between them. Per the germline V gene, CDR1 is SGHTA and CDR2 is FQGTGA. The CDR3 is 16 residues long. The DNA of the CDR3 is TGTGCCAGCAGCTCACAAGGCGGAACGAACACCGGGGAGCTGTTTTTT. Its protein product is CASSSQGGTNTGELFF.

This clonotype was picked up many times. The V and J genes are TRBV24-1 and TRBJ1-1; tentatively, D is TRBD1 (5 bases). V lost 0 bases and J lost 3, with 16 bases in between. This CDR3 spans 17 amino acids. In germline, CDR1 is KGHDR, CDR2 SFDVKD. CDR3 amino acids: CATSDLSQGGWYTEAFF. CDR3 bases: TGTGCCACCAGTGATTTGAGTCAGGGAGGGTGGTACACTGAAGCTTTCTTT.

This clonotype was counted at least ten times. V and J are TRBV20-1 and TRBJ2-7; TRBD1 agrees at 10 bases. The CDR3 spans 16 residues. CDR1 and CDR2 (germline): DFQATT, SNEGSKA (reference sequence). With 6 bases clipped from V and 4 bases from J, the junction kept 15 bases outside the gene matches. In nucleotides, the CDR3 is TGCAGTGCCCCGATCGATAGGGACAGGGGTTCTTACGAGCAGTACTTC. It is translated as CSAPIDRDRGSYEQYF.

This clonotype was detected ten times or more. The DNA of the CDR3 is TGTGCCAGCAGCGGAAGCCCCTACGAGCAGTACTTC. As protein: CASSGSPYEQYF. The V call is TRBV5-6, the J call TRBJ2-7; D call uncertain. The CDR3 length is 12 residues. Germline CDR1 reads SGHDT; CDR2 reads YYEEEE. V was clipped by 4 bases and J by 2 bases, with 7 bases between them.

At least ten counts were recorded for this clonotype. This chain uses TRBV5-1 with TRBJ1-3; D not resolved. Germline CDR1 is SGHRS and CDR2 is YFSETQ. V lost 0 bases and J 4 bases, leaving 5 bases between the germline ends. The length of the CDR3 is 13 residues. The CDR3 protein is CASSLGEGNTIYF. Here the CDR3 DNA reads TGCGCCAGCAGCTTGGGCGAAGGAAACACCATATATTTT.

This rearrangement joins TRBV5-1 to TRBJ1-4; D is unclear. Looked up from germline, CDR1 is SGHRS and CDR2 is YFSETQ. V was shortened by 4 bases and J by 0 bases, with 10 bases between the two germline ends. CDR3 length equals 15 residues. Here the CDR3 reads CASSPTPATNEKLFF. Here the CDR3 DNA reads TGCGCCAGCAGCCCTACCCCTGCAACTAATGAAAAACTGTTTTTT.

This rearrangement joins TRBV28 to TRBJ2-1; 7 bases match TRBD2. Germline V CDR1 and CDR2: MDHEN, SYDVKM. This CDR3 spans 16 amino acids. J gave up 0 bases and V 1 base, and 3 bases lay outside the gene matches. The CDR3 sequence is CASSLSRGSSYNEQFF. CDR3 sequence (DNA): TGTGCCAGCAGTTTATCTCGCGGGAGCTCCTACAATGAGCAGTTCTTC.

A note on this clonotype: A much bigger clone sits one base away, suggesting this may be a read error. The CDR3 loop reads CTSSPRLAGPGELFF. The CDR3 nucleotides read TGTACCAGCAGCCCCCGACTAGCGGGGCCCGGGGAGCTGTTTTTT. This chain joins TRBV12-3 or TRBV12-4 and TRBJ2-2; 11 nucleotides line up with TRBD2. The CDR3 is made up of 15 amino acids.

This clonotype was recorded many times. The chain couples TRBV5-1 to TRBJ2-7; no clear D gene. Trimming removed 6 bases at V and 4 bases at J, with 14 bases between. This CDR3 has 13 amino acids. Per germline, CDR1 SGHRS and CDR2 YFSETQ. CDR3: CASKKADSYEQYF. The CDR3 nucleotides read TGCGCCAGCAAGAAGGCAGACTCTTACGAGCAGTACTTC.

This clonotype has only a few counts. The chain has TRBV5-5 and TRBJ2-5; unclear D gene. This CDR3 has 16 residues. V was shortened by 0 bases and J by 7 bases, with 19 bases between the two germline ends. The V gene's germline CDR1 is SGHKS and CDR2 YYEKEE (reference sequence). The CDR3 bases are TGTGCCAGCAGCTTGGCCTCCGGGTCCCTTGGCGGGACCCAGTACTTC. As protein: CASSLASGSLGGTQYF.

This clonotype was counted at least ten times. V is TRBV4-1 and J is TRBJ2-2; 8 bases are a match to TRBD1. The CDR3 loop spans 14 amino acids. Germline CDR1 reads MGHRA; CDR2 reads YSYEKL. Germline trimming cut 4 bases from V and 6 bases from J; bases unmatched to any gene: 4. The CDR3 is CASSRQGWAGELFF. Written as DNA, the CDR3 is TGCGCCAGCAGCCGACAGGGGTGGGCCGGGGAGCTGTTTTTT.

This clonotype was seen a handful of times. The J gene is TRBJ2-1, the V gene TRBV4-2, with 10 bases identical to TRBD2. This CDR3 is 19 amino acids long. V gave up 0 bases and J gave up 7 bases; unmatched junction bases: 15. In germline, CDR1 is LGHNA, CDR2 YNFKEQ. The CDR3: CASSQELLVGLAATNEQFF. The DNA for the CDR3 is TGTGCCAGCAGCCAAGAACTGCTTGTCGGACTAGCGGCGACTAATGAGCAGTTCTTC.

V and J are TRBV6-4 and TRBJ2-3, with 9 nucleotides matching TRBD2. Germline loops: CDR1 MRHNA, CDR2 SNTAGT. With V trimmed by 9 bases and J by 6 bases, 13 bases remained unmatched. The CDR3 is made up of 15 amino acids. Written as DNA, the CDR3 is TGTGCCAGGGACGTAGAGGCGGGAGGGTCCGATACGCAGTATTTT. It encodes CARDVEAGGSDTQYF.

This clonotype was counted many times. The chain links TRBV20-1 to TRBJ2-5, with D possibly being TRBD1 (5 bases). Germline values: CDR1 DFQATT, CDR2 SNEGSKA (reference sequence). V was cut by 0 bases and J by 2 bases, with 16 bases left in between. The CDR3 is 16 amino acids. The CDR3 region has the DNA TGCAGTGCTAGAGATCTATTCTTGACAGATCAAGAGACCCAGTACTTC. Translating gives CSARDLFLTDQETQYF.

This clonotype was seen a few times. The chain employs TRBV6-1 and TRBJ2-7, with TRBD1 matching over 12 bases. Germline values: CDR1 MNHNS, CDR2 SASEGT. J gave up 3 bases and V 3 bases, and 6 bases lay outside the gene matches. The CDR3 consists of 16 residues. The CDR3 region is CASSDGTGGFYYEQYF. Written as DNA, the CDR3 is TGTGCCAGCAGTGACGGGACAGGGGGCTTTTACTACGAGCAGTACTTC.

This clonotype was picked up many times. V gene TRBV4-1 combines with J gene TRBJ2-7; 7 nucleotides agree with TRBD2. The CDR3 totals 17 residues. CDR1 is MGHRA and CDR2 is YSYEKL in the germline V gene. V was clipped by 6 bases and J by 3 bases; unmatched bases: 17. The CDR3 loop reads CASRPRIVRTRDYEQYF. The CDR3 nucleotides are TGCGCCAGCAGGCCAAGAATAGTCAGGACTAGGGACTACGAGCAGTACTTC.